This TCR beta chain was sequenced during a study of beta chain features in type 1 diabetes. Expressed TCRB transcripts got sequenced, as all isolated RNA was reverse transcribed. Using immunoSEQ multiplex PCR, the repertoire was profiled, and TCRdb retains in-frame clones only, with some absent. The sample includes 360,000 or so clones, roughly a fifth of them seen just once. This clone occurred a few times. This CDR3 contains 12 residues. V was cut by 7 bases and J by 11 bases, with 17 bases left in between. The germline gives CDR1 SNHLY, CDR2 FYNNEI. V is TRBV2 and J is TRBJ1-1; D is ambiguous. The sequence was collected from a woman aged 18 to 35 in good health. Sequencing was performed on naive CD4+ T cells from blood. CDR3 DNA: TGTGCCAGCAAGACACTTCTCTCCGCGGCTTTCTTT. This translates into CASKTLLSAAFF. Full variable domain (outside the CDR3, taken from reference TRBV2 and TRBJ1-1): EPEVTQTPSHQVTQMGQEVILRCVPISNHLYFYWYRQILGQKVEFLVSFYNNEISEKSEIFDDQFSVERPDGSNFTLKIRSTKLEDSAMYFCASKTLLSAAFFGQGTRLTVV.